This TCR beta chain emerged from a study of T cell responses to AZD1222 COVID-19 vaccine. The CDR3 runs to 18 residues. V lost 7 bases to trimming and J lost 1 base; unmatched junction nucleotides: 16. The germline V gene has CDR1 MDHEN and CDR2 SYDVKM. Here immunoSEQ multiplex PCR was the method, and the copy in TCRdb shows in-frame clones only, minus some. This sample yields 90,000 to 120,000 clones, of which 70% to 90% are seen a single time; around 4.9% belongs to the top ten. This chain joins TRBV28 and TRBJ1-5; TRBD1 aligns across 7 bases. This sample comprised peripheral blood, obtained 28 days after the second AZD1222 dose. The sequence derives from an adult who received the AZD1222 COVID-19 vaccine. The CDR3 nucleotides read TGTGCCAGCAACGACCCGGACAGGAGAAAGCTAAGCAATCAGCCCCAGCATTTT. Protein: CASNDPDRRKLSNQPQHF.